This TCR beta chain was documented in a study of blood T cells in healthy people across ages. Overall study results and limits: When set beside aged donors, long-lived donors presented more naive CD4+ cells and higher diversity. TCR beta diversity per million T cells fell roughly linearly with age.

The CDR3 is 13 residues long. The germline V gene has CDR1 DFQATT and CDR2 SNEGSKA (reference sequence). The germline V and J ends were trimmed by 5 bases and 5 bases, with 12 bases remaining between them. In regard to this clonotype: Its antigen remains unidentified.

The second PCR ran about 6 to 12 cycles with a sample-barcoded 5' primer and J-beta primers. A single record per CDR3 protein comes from TCRdb applying MiXCR to the 5' RACE reads. Of over 600,000 distinct CDR3 sequences listed, around 21% were seen once; the top ten hold roughly 3.6%. The sample comprised blood. The rearrangement uses TRBV20-1 and TRBJ2-2; tentative D call: TRBD2 (6 bases). The clonotype originates from a man aged 65 to 79 in good health. DNA of the CDR3: TGCAGTGCTTACCGGGACTCAACCGGGGAGCTGTTTTTT. Protein: CSAYRDSTGELFF.